This T cell receptor (beta chain) was identified during a study of technical replicates of blood from a few donors. Here immunoSEQ multiplex PCR was the method, and the copy in TCRdb shows in-frame clones only, minus some. The sample has around 98,000 clones, around 95% seen once. The sample comprised T cells isolated from PBMCs. This clonotype originated in a human donor in good health.

CDR3 nucleotide sequence: TGTGCCAGCAGCCCCTTGGTTCTAGCCACCGATGAGGAGACCCAGTACTTC. It specifies CASSPLVLATDEETQYF. The rearrangement uses TRBV5-4 and TRBJ2-5; TRBD2 is a possible D gene (5 bases). This CDR3 spans 17 amino acids. V was clipped by 4 bases and J by 5 bases, with 24 bases between them. The V gene's germline CDR1 is SGHNT and CDR2 YYREEE (reference sequence).